The 28 T cell receptor beta chains presented below share a single source sample, sequenced in a study of lymphopenia after photon versus proton radiotherapy. This table comes from immunoSEQ multiplex PCR, and its TCRdb copy is limited to in-frame clones, with some not included. The sample holds about 160,000 clones, approximately 86% seen once. The specimen was peripheral blood, collected from a patient treated with photon-based radiotherapy. These receptors were obtained from a man aged 50 to 60 with gastric cancer.

The rearrangement joins TRBV5-1 to TRBJ1-2; D is possibly TRBD1 (6 bases). V was clipped by 0 bases and J by 5 bases, with 14 bases between them. The length of the CDR3 is 15 residues. CDR1 and CDR2 (germline): SGHRS, YFSETQ. The DNA of the CDR3 is TGCGCCAGCAGCTTGGGGGGGCCGAACCAATATGGCTACACCTTC. This sequence encodes CASSLGGPNQYGYTF.

The chain has TRBV5-1 and TRBJ1-5; D uncertain. Between the trimmed V and J ends, which lost 4 bases and 6 bases, there was a span of 11 bases. The CDR3 runs to 13 residues. Germline V gene data show CDR1 as SGHRS and CDR2 as YFSETQ. The CDR3 sequence: CASSPEGPQPQHF. The CDR3 region has the DNA TGCGCCAGCAGCCCCGAGGGTCCTCAGCCCCAGCATTTT.

The chain couples TRBV4-1 to TRBJ1-1; D is undetermined. CDR1 is MGHRA and CDR2 is YSYEKL in the germline V gene. CDR3 length: 14 amino acids. Trimming shortened V by 1 base and J by 0 bases, and 6 bases separated the two germline ends. The CDR3 region has the DNA TGCGCCAGCAGCCAAGTCGCCCTGAACACTGAAGCTTTCTTT. It encodes CASSQVALNTEAFF.

The chain carries TRBV6-1 and TRBJ1-5; 8 positions agree with TRBD1. The CDR3 is 17 residues long. Germline V gives CDR1 MNHNS, CDR2 SASEGT. V trimming: 2 bases; J trimming: 0 bases; junction bases outside the gene matches: 6. This CDR3 reads CASSENRGSTSNQPQHF. The CDR3 coding sequence is TGTGCCAGCAGTGAAAACAGGGGGTCCACTAGCAATCAGCCCCAGCATTTT.

The V gene is TRBV6-1, the J gene TRBJ2-7, with D perhaps matching TRBD1 (6 bases). Germline V CDR1 and CDR2: MNHNS, SASEGT. This CDR3 is 13 amino acids long. V lost 6 bases and J 6 bases, leaving 15 bases between the germline ends. In DNA, the CDR3 is TGTGCCAGCAGAGAATTCAGGGGTGGCGAGCAGTACTTC. This gives the protein CASREFRGGEQYF.

About this clone: Its ends do not fully match the called genes, so a read error is possible. The V gene is TRBV11-2, the J gene TRBJ1-2, with 7 bases matching TRBD1. The germline V gene encodes CDR1 SGHAT and CDR2 FQNNGV. This CDR3 is 16 amino acids long. The CDR3 here is CASTLLRQGFNYGYTF. CDR3 nucleotides: TGTGCCAGCACCTTACTCCGACAGGGTTTTAACTATGGCTACACCTTC. The full variable domain, completed using reference TRBV11-2 and TRBJ1-2, is EAGVAQSPRYKIIEKRQSVAFWCNPISGHATLYWYQQILGQGPKLLIQFQNNGVVDDSQLPKDRFSAERLKGVDSTLKIQPAKLEDSAVYLCASTLLRQGFNYGYTFGSGTRLTVV.

The CDR3 DNA reads as TGTGCCAGCAGCCAAGAACAGGGGAAAAGAGATACGCAGTATTTT. Amino acid sequence: CASSQEQGKRDTQYF. The chain links TRBV4-2 to TRBJ2-3; 7 bases agree with TRBD1. Trimming removed 0 bases from V and 5 bases from J; junction bases left unmatched: 5. CDR1 LGHNA and CDR2 YNFKEQ come from the germline V gene. The CDR3 runs 15 residues.

The rearrangement joins TRBV4-1 to TRBJ2-2; a possible D gene is TRBD2 (6 bases). The germline CDR1 and CDR2 sequences are MGHRA and YSYEKL. The CDR3 runs 14 residues. V dropped 1 base and J dropped 13 bases, with 16 bases sitting between them. In DNA form, the CDR3 reads TGCGCCAGCAGCCAAGTAGTCCAGGCGGGACGGCTGTTTTTT. Protein: CASSQVVQAGRLFF.

V usage is TRBV28 and J usage is TRBJ2-1; the match to TRBD2 covers 8 bases. Germline CDR1 reads MDHEN; CDR2 reads SYDVKM. The CDR3 is made up of 15 amino acids. J lost 6 bases, V lost 6 bases, and 10 bases had no gene match. The CDR3 DNA reads as TGTGCCAGCAGGGGAGGGGGGACTAGGGCCAATGAGCAGTTCTTC. Residues: CASRGGGTRANEQFF.

This clone was counted once. The chain recombines TRBV2 with TRBJ2-7, with 12 nucleotides matching TRBD2. The CDR3 extends over 15 amino acids. V trimming: 2 bases; J trimming: 4 bases; junction bases outside the gene matches: 3. Germline V gives CDR1 SNHLY, CDR2 FYNNEI. CDR3 nucleotide sequence: TGTGCCAGCAGTGAAAGGACTAGCGGGGTATACGAGCAGTACTTC. It yields the protein CASSERTSGVYEQYF.

The chain links TRBV7-9 to TRBJ2-1, with D possibly being TRBD1 (6 bases). From germline, CDR1 is SEHNR and CDR2 FQNEAQ (reference sequence). Trimming took 2 bases from V and 12 from J, leaving 11 bases between them. The CDR3 extends over 12 amino acids. The CDR3: CASSLQGYRQFF. CDR3 DNA sequence: TGTGCCAGCAGCTTACAGGGGTATAGGCAGTTCTTC.

In this sample, this clone turned up a few times. This chain links TRBV6-5 with TRBJ2-5; 9 bases are a match to TRBD1. Germline CDR1 and CDR2: MNHEY and SVGAGI. The CDR3 runs 13 residues. After removal of 7 bases from V and 5 bases from J, the junction contained 5 bases not matched to a gene. The CDR3 is CASTMTGGETQYF. In DNA form, the CDR3 reads TGTGCCAGCACTATGACAGGGGGTGAGACCCAGTACTTC.

J is TRBJ2-3 and V is TRBV9; D ambiguous. The V end was cut by 1 base, the J end by 0 bases, with 15 bases between. This CDR3 is 17 amino acids long. CDR1 and CDR2 (germline): SGDLS, YYNGEE. The CDR3, as DNA: TGTGCCAGCAGCGTAAGCCCCCTAGGGTCTAGCACAGATACGCAGTATTTT. Protein: CASSVSPLGSSTDTQYF.

The V call is TRBV29-1, the J call TRBJ2-3; 15 bases map to TRBD2. This CDR3 contains 15 residues. Trimming took 3 bases from V and 6 from J; bases not matched to a gene: 4. CDR1 and CDR2 (germline): SQVTM, ANQGSEA. The CDR3 spells CSVEGTSGRLDTQYF. CDR3 DNA sequence: TGCAGCGTTGAGGGGACTAGCGGGAGGTTGGATACGCAGTATTTT.

J is TRBJ2-6 and V is TRBV4-1, with D maybe TRBD1 (6 bases). The germline V gene has CDR1 MGHRA and CDR2 YSYEKL. This CDR3 contains 14 residues. The V end lost 3 bases, the J end lost 4 bases, and 7 bases lay between the germline ends. The CDR3 DNA reads TGCGCCAGCAGCCACGGACAGGGGGCCAACGTCCTGACTTTC. Translation: CASSHGQGANVLTF.

This sequence joins TRBV5-1 and TRBJ1-4; 9 bases map to TRBD1. The junction had 5 bases not matched to a gene; V was cut back by 4 bases and J by 7 bases. The CDR3 sequence is 14 residues long. Germline loops: CDR1 SGHRS, CDR2 YFSETQ. The CDR3 loop reads CASSEPGQGEKLFF. Written as DNA, the CDR3 is TGCGCCAGCAGCGAGCCGGGACAGGGTGAAAAACTGTTTTTT.

In this sample, this clone turned up once. In DNA form, the CDR3 reads TGTGCCACATCGGGTGGAGGGGGCAACTCCTACGAGCAGTACTTC. Its protein is CATSGGGGNSYEQYF. The chain is built from TRBV10-3 and TRBJ2-7, with D perhaps matching TRBD1 (7 bases). The V end was cut by 10 bases, the J end by 0 bases, with 19 bases between. The CDR3 spans 15 residues. CDR1 and CDR2 from the germline V gene are ENHRY and SYGVKD.

The chain is built from TRBV19 and TRBJ2-1, with 16 bases aligning to TRBD2. Germline CDR1 reads LNHDA; CDR2 reads SQIVND (reference sequence). CDR3 length equals 13 residues. Trimming cost V 9 bases and J 9 bases; bases outside gene matches: 2. This CDR3 reads CASGTSGRGEQFF. The CDR3 DNA follows: TGTGCCAGCGGGACTAGCGGGAGGGGTGAGCAGTTCTTC.

This clone is a singleton in its sample. The chain links TRBV5-4 to TRBJ1-2, with D possibly TRBD1 on 6 matching bases. Germline CDR1 reads SGHNT; CDR2 reads YYREEE (reference sequence). V lost 7 bases to trimming and J lost 1 base, with 11 bases between them. The CDR3 contains 13 residues. The CDR3 reads CASSAQGNYGYTF. The DNA for the CDR3 is TGTGCCAGCTCGGCACAGGGTAACTATGGCTACACCTTC.

The chain combines TRBV5-1 with TRBJ2-2, with 10 bases matching TRBD2. Germline V CDR1 and CDR2: SGHRS, YFSETQ. The CDR3 runs to 15 residues. The ends lost 9 bases at V and 7 bases at J; junction bases unmatched: 12. CDR3 protein: CATSRLAGANGELFF. CDR3 nucleotides: TGCGCCACCTCCAGGCTAGCGGGAGCTAACGGGGAGCTGTTTTTT.

The chain links TRBV4-2 to TRBJ2-1, with 11 bases matching TRBD2. The junction had 4 bases not matched to a gene; V was cut back by 0 bases and J by 9 bases. CDR1 is LGHNA, CDR2 YNFKEQ, per germline. This CDR3 contains 15 residues. CDR3: CASSQDSGRAPEQFF. CDR3 nucleotide sequence: TGTGCCAGCAGCCAAGATAGCGGGAGGGCCCCTGAGCAGTTCTTC.

The V and J genes are TRBV19 and TRBJ2-1; 9 nucleotides match TRBD1. The ends lost 4 bases at V and 4 bases at J; junction bases unmatched: 8. This CDR3 is built from 16 residues. Germline V lookup: CDR1 LNHDA, CDR2 SQIVND (reference sequence). The CDR3 sequence: CASSRNDRGSYNEQFF. CDR3 in DNA: TGTGCCAGTAGTAGAAACGACAGGGGGTCATACAATGAGCAGTTCTTC.

The chain carries TRBV5-4 and TRBJ1-1; no firm D call. The CDR3 extends over 13 amino acids. Per germline, CDR1 SGHNT and CDR2 YYREEE (reference sequence). With 1 base removed from V and 0 bases from J, the gap between germline ends came to 4 bases. This CDR3 is CASSLPVNTEAFF. For the CDR3, the DNA is TGTGCCAGCAGCTTGCCGGTGAACACTGAAGCTTTCTTT.

The chain carries TRBV19 and TRBJ1-4; no firm D call. V lost 5 bases, J lost 5 bases, and 9 bases lay in between. CDR3 length: 13 amino acids. Germline V gene data show CDR1 as LNHDA and CDR2 as SQIVND (reference sequence). The CDR3 DNA reads as TGTGCCAGTAGTCCGGCCGTAAATGAAAAACTGTTTTTT. Its protein is CASSPAVNEKLFF.

The V and J genes are TRBV7-3 and TRBJ2-2; TRBD1 matches at 12 bases. V trimming: 5 bases; J trimming: 6 bases; junction bases outside the gene matches: 22. The CDR3 runs to 21 residues. The germline gives CDR1 SGHTA, CDR2 FQGTGA. As DNA, the CDR3 is TGTGCCAGCAGCACCCGGGACAGGGGGCTAGCGGGACCGCCCCCCCCCGGGGAGCTGTTTTTT. Translating it yields CASSTRDRGLAGPPPPGELFF.

The chain is built from TRBV5-6 and TRBJ2-1; 7 bases line up with TRBD1. The V gene's germline CDR1 is SGHDT and CDR2 YYEEEE. The CDR3 totals 14 residues. Trimming at V came to 0 bases and at J to 3 bases, leaving 0 bases not matched to a gene. As DNA, the CDR3 is TGTGCCAGCAGCTTGGGGACAGGCTACAATGAGCAGTTCTTC. It codes for CASSLGTGYNEQFF.

V is TRBV9 and J is TRBJ2-7; 9 positions match TRBD2. V trimming: 0 bases; J trimming: 0 bases; junction bases outside the gene matches: 1. This CDR3 has 15 amino acids. Germline V gene sequence: CDR1 SGDLS, CDR2 YYNGEE. CDR3 region: CASSVASGASYEQYF. The CDR3 region has the DNA TGTGCCAGCAGCGTAGCTAGCGGGGCCTCCTACGAGCAGTACTTC.

The rearrangement uses TRBV2 and TRBJ2-7; D could derive from TRBD1 or TRBD2 (5 bases each). CDR3 length: 13 residues. Germline V gene data show CDR1 as SNHLY and CDR2 as FYNNEI. V was shortened by 8 bases and J by 4 bases, with 15 bases between the two germline ends. The CDR3 reads CASEGLAKYEQYF. Written as DNA, the CDR3 is TGTGCCAGCGAGGGGTTGGCGAAGTACGAGCAGTACTTC.